The clone carrying this T cell receptor beta chain was observed a handful of times. The antigen remains undetermined. Trimming took 5 bases from V and 2 from J, leaving 8 bases between them. The CDR3 is 13 amino acids. The germline CDR1 and CDR2 sequences are SEHNR and FQNEAQ (reference sequence). The entry originates in a study of cytomegalovirus exposure and HLA in healthy donors. Across the whole study: Prior work identified roughly 120 million unique TCR beta sequences in some 180 million T cells. The study placed about 81% of its 398 genotyped donors in the Caucasian-associated ancestry cluster. General observations from the study: Across donors, sequencing depth was assumed by presence/absence analyses to be roughly uniform. Most TCR sequences were seen very rarely across donors, but some public TCRs occurred in many.

60 Vbeta and 13 Jbeta primers were used in PCR. Clones were read by immunoSEQ multiplex PCR, and TCRdb kept only the in-frame ones, dropping some. The table shows 150,000 or so clones, with 65% to 90% occurring only once. The specimen was PBMCs. The clonotype was recovered from a woman aged 50 to 65 in good health and CMV-seropositive. The V call is TRBV7-9, the J call TRBJ2-3; no reliable D call. In nucleotides, the CDR3 is TGTGCCAGCAGCGACTCGAACACAGATACGCAGTATTTT. Translating it yields CASSDSNTDTQYF.